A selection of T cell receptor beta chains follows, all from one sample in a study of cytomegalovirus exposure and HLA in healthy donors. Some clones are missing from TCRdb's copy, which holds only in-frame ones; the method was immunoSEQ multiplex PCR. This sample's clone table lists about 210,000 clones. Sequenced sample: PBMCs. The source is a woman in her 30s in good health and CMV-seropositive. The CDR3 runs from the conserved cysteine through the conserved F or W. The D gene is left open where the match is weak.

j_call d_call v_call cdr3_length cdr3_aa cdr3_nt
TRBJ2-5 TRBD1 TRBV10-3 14 CAISPDRARETQYF TGTGCCATCAGTCCCGACAGGGCCCGGGAGACCCAGTACTTC
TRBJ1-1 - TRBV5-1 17 CASSLQTAPYMNTEAFF TGCGCCAGCAGCCTACAGACAGCTCCCTACATGAACACTGAAGCTTTCTTT
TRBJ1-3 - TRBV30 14 CAWNPYGAGNTIYF TGTGCCTGGAACCCCTACGGGGCTGGAAACACCATATATTTT
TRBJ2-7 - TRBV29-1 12 CSAEGESYEQYF TGCAGCGCTGAGGGAGAATCCTACGAGCAGTACTTC
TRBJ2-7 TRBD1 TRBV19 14 CASKQRTGTYEQYF TGTGCCAGTAAGCAGCGGACAGGAACCTACGAGCAGTACTTC
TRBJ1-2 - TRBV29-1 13 CSVRGALVNGYTF TGCAGCGTTCGGGGGGCGCTTGTTAATGGCTACACCTTC
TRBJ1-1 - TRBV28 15 CASSLLTDMNTEAFF TGTGCCAGCAGTTTATTAACGGACATGAACACTGAAGCTTTCTTT
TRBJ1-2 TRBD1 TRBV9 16 CASSGADGQGNYGYTF TGTGCCAGCAGCGGAGCAGACGGACAGGGAAATTATGGCTACACCTTC
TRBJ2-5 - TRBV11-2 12 CASSQTGETQYF TGTGCCAGTAGCCAAACCGGGGAGACCCAGTACTTC
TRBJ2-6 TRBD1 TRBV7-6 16 CASSRDRATGANVLTF TGTGCCAGCAGCCGGGACAGGGCAACTGGGGCCAACGTCCTGACTTTC
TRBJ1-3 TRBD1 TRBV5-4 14 CASWGQAAGNTIYF TGTGCCAGCTGGGGACAGGCCGCTGGAAACACCATATATTTT
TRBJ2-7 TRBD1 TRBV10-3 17 CAISPSKGTASPYEQYF TGTGCCATCAGTCCCTCGAAGGGGACAGCGTCCCCCTACGAGCAGTACTTC
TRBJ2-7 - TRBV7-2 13 CASSLGFPSEQYF TGTGCCAGCAGCTTAGGTTTTCCTAGCGAGCAGTACTTC
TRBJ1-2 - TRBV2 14 CASSPITANYGYTF TGTGCCAGCAGCCCTATTACAGCTAACTATGGCTACACCTTC
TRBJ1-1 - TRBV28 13 CASKREMNTEAFF TGTGCCAGCAAAAGAGAGATGAACACTGAAGCTTTCTTT
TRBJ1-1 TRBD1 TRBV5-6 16 CASSWDVRGWETEAFF TGTGCCAGCAGCTGGGATGTCAGGGGGTGGGAGACTGAAGCTTTCTTT
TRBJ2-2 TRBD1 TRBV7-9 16 CASSPTGQGPTGELFF TGTGCCAGCAGCCCAACTGGACAGGGGCCCACCGGGGAGCTGTTTTTT
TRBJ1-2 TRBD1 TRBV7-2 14 CASSLETGGYGYTF TGTGCCAGCAGCTTAGAGACAGGGGGCTATGGCTACACCTTC
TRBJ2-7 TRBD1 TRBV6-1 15 CASRDMTGGSYEQYF TGTGCCAGCAGGGATATGACAGGGGGATCCTACGAGCAGTACTTC
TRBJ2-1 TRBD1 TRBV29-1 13 CSVETTGANEQFF TGCAGCGTTGAGACCACAGGGGCCAATGAGCAGTTCTTC
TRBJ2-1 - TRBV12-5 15 CASGFIAGTYNEQFF TGTGCTAGTGGTTTTATTGCGGGAACCTACAATGAGCAGTTCTTC
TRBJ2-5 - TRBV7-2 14 CASSFRQGGETQYF TGTGCCAGCAGCTTTCGTCAAGGGGGAGAGACCCAGTACTTC
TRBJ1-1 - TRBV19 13 CASSDTSNTEAFF TGTGCCAGTAGTGACACCTCGAACACTGAAGCTTTCTTT
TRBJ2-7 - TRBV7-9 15 CASSTRTAVTREQYF TGTGCCAGCAGCACCCGGACAGCCGTGACTCGGGAGCAGTACTTC
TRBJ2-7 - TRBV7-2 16 CASSLASPLEVNEQYF TGTGCCAGCAGCTTAGCCTCCCCCCTAGAAGTCAACGAGCAGTACTTC
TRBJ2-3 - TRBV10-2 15 CASSEWRTNTDTQYF TGCGCCAGCAGTGAATGGAGGACCAACACAGATACGCAGTATTTT
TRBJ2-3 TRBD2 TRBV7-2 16 CASSVGTSGGTDTQYF TGTGCCAGCAGCGTGGGGACTAGCGGGGGGACAGATACGCAGTATTTT
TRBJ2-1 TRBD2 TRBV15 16 CATSRDEERQRGEQFF TGTGCCACCAGCAGAGATGAAGAGCGGCAGCGGGGCGAGCAGTTCTTC
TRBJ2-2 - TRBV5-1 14 CASRRTSNTGELFF TGCGCCAGCAGGCGGACATCGAACACCGGGGAGCTGTTTTTT
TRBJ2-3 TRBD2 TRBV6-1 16 CASSETSGGSTDTQYF TGTGCCAGCAGTGAAACTAGCGGGGGGTCGACAGATACGCAGTATTTT
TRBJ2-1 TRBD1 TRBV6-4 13 CASSGGAGNEQFF TGTGCCAGTTCAGGGGGCGCGGGGAATGAGCAGTTCTTC
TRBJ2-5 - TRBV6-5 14 CASSYSVVTQTQYF TGTGCCAGCAGTTACTCAGTAGTTACTCAGACCCAGTACTTC
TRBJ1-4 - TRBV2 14 CASGIVATNEKLFF TGTGCCAGCGGTATAGTTGCAACTAATGAAAAACTGTTTTTT
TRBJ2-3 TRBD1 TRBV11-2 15 CASTLGQDSTDTQYF TGTGCCAGCACCTTAGGACAGGACAGCACAGATACGCAGTATTTT
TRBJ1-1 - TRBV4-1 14 CASSPTQGNTEAFF TGCGCCAGCAGCCCCACCCAGGGCAACACTGAAGCTTTCTTT
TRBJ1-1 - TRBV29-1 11 CSVRLITEAFF TGCAGCGTTCGTCTAATAACTGAAGCTTTCTTT
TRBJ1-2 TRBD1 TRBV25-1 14 CASSERQGAYGYTF TGTGCCAGCAGTGAGAGACAGGGGGCTTATGGCTACACCTTC
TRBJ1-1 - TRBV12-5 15 CASGEGRGADTEAFF TGTGCTAGTGGGGAAGGTAGGGGCGCGGACACTGAAGCTTTCTTT
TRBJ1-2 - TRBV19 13 CASSISEDYGYTF TGTGCCAGTAGTATTTCGGAGGACTATGGCTACACCTTC
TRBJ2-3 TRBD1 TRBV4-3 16 CASSQNRGIGADTQYF TGCGCCAGCAGCCAAAACAGGGGGATCGGCGCAGATACGCAGTATTTT
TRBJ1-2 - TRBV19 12 CASRTENYGYTF TGTGCCAGTAGGACAGAAAACTATGGCTACACCTTC
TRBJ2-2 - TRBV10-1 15 CASSISGRNTGELFF TGCGCCAGCAGTATCTCAGGGCGGAACACCGGGGAGCTGTTTTTT
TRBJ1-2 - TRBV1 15 CTSSQGSYYRDGYTF TGCACCAGCAGCCAAGGGAGCTACTACAGGGATGGCTACACCTTC
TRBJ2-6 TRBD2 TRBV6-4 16 CASSQGTSAGANVLTF TGTGCCAGCAGTCAGGGGACTAGCGCCGGGGCCAACGTCCTGACTTTC
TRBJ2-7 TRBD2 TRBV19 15 CASSTGTSGALEQYF TGTGCCAGTAGTACCGGGACTAGCGGGGCGCTGGAGCAGTACTTC
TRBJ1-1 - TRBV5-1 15 CASSLLGVEGTEAFF TGCGCCAGCAGCTTGTTAGGGGTGGAAGGTACTGAAGCTTTCTTT
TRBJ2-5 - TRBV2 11 CASSEYETQYF TGTGCCAGCAGTGAATATGAGACCCAGTACTTC
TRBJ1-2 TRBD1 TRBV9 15 CASSPSGQANYGYTF TGTGCCAGCAGCCCTTCGGGACAGGCTAACTATGGCTACACCTTC
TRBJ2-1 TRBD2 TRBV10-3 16 CAISDRQRGGYNEQFF TGTGCCATCAGTGATCGGCAGCGGGGGGGTTACAATGAGCAGTTCTTC
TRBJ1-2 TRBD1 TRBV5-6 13 CASSQTGVHGYTF TGTGCCAGCAGCCAGACAGGGGTGCATGGCTACACCTTC
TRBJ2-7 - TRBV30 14 CAWSVPSRGSEQYF TGTGCCTGGAGTGTACCCTCGCGAGGGAGCGAGCAGTACTTC
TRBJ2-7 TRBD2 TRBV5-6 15 CASSPGLAGFYEQYF TGTGCCAGCAGCCCGGGACTAGCGGGGTTCTACGAGCAGTACTTC
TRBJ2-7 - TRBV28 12 CASSFSGYEQYF TGTGCCAGCAGTTTTAGCGGCTACGAGCAGTACTTC
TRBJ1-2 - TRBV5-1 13 CASSRGGDDGYTF TGCGCCAGCAGCCGGGGGGGGGACGATGGCTACACCTTC
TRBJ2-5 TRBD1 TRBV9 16 CASSPKTGLHQETQYF TGTGCCAGCAGCCCTAAGACAGGGTTACACCAAGAGACCCAGTACTTC